This entry lists 13 T cell receptor beta chains sequenced from one sample in a study of blood T cell repertoires in COVID-19. Assay used: immunoSEQ multiplex PCR; TCRdb lists only in-frame clones, some missing. The table has around 200,000 clones, about 90% seen once. Sequencing used peripheral blood. The source is a man aged 35 to 55 with active or convalescent COVID-19.

The genes are TRBV28 and TRBJ1-6; tentative D call: TRBD1 (5 bases). CDR1 is MDHEN, CDR2 SYDVKM, per germline. The CDR3 is 13 amino acids. The V end lost 7 bases, the J end lost 13 bases, and 17 bases lay between the germline ends. This CDR3 is CASKEGPRLPLHF. CDR3 nucleotides: TGTGCCAGCAAGGAGGGGCCCCGGTTGCCCCTCCACTTT.

The CDR3 loop reads CASSLTGETQYF. The CDR3 coding sequence is TGTGCCAGCAGTCTAACAGGGGAGACCCAGTACTTC. The rearrangement uses TRBV6-5 and TRBJ2-5; a weak D match, TRBD1 (6 bases). V shed 5 bases and J shed 5 bases, with 9 bases lying between them. The CDR3 spans 12 residues. CDR1 and CDR2 (germline): MNHEY, SVGAGI.

CDR3: CASSPMTGVDYGYTF. The CDR3 bases are TGTGCCAGCAGTCCTATGACAGGGGTAGACTATGGCTACACCTTC. The V and J genes are TRBV28 and TRBJ1-2; 8 positions match TRBD1. The CDR3 extends over 15 amino acids. The germline CDR1 and CDR2 sequences are MDHEN and SYDVKM. After removal of 5 bases from V and 3 bases from J, the junction contained 8 bases not matched to a gene.

This chain connects TRBV27 to TRBJ2-7; D gene ambiguous. CDR3 length: 11 amino acids. Germline V gene sequence: CDR1 MNHEY, CDR2 SMNVEV (reference sequence). V lost 7 bases and J 0 bases, leaving 4 bases between the germline ends. CDR3: CASTLSYEQYF. CDR3 nucleotide sequence: TGTGCCAGCACCCTCTCCTACGAGCAGTACTTC.

V gene TRBV7-3 combines with J gene TRBJ2-5, with TRBD2 identical over 11 bases. Germline CDR1 and CDR2: SGHTA and FQGTGA. Unmatched junction bases numbered 5, after V lost 5 bases and J lost 3 bases. The CDR3 contains 15 residues. CDR3: CASSPVAGGEETQYF. The CDR3 DNA follows: TGTGCCAGCAGCCCGGTAGCGGGGGGGGAAGAGACCCAGTACTTC.

The V gene is TRBV7-9, the J gene TRBJ1-2, with a tentative D call TRBD1 (6 bases). V lost 1 base, J lost 3 bases, and 9 bases lay in between. This CDR3 spans 14 amino acids. CDR1 is SEHNR, CDR2 FQNEAQ, per germline (reference sequence). The CDR3 DNA reads as TGTGCCAGCAGCTTAGAACAGGGCCACTATGGCTACACCTTC. Translating it yields CASSLEQGHYGYTF.

The rearrangement uses TRBV3-1 (or the pseudogene TRBV3-2) and TRBJ2-2, with TRBD1 identical over 9 bases. Germline loops: CDR1 LGHDT, CDR2 YNNKEL (reference sequence). The CDR3 covers 18 residues. Germline trimming cut 5 bases from V and 0 bases from J; bases unmatched to any gene: 10. DNA of the CDR3: TGTGCCAGCAGCGGACCGGGACAGGGTTTCTCGAACACCGGGGAGCTGTTTTTT. This translates into CASSGPGQGFSNTGELFF.

This clone has only one observation. The V gene is TRBV18, the J gene TRBJ1-2; D is perhaps TRBD1 (5 bases). The CDR3 runs to 13 residues. V shed 1 base and J shed 6 bases, with 9 bases lying between them. Germline V CDR1 and CDR2: KGHSH, LQKENI. The CDR3 reads CASSPLGANGYTF. As DNA, the CDR3 is TGTGCCAGCTCACCACTAGGGGCCAATGGCTACACCTTC.

The chain has TRBV9 and TRBJ2-2; 7 bases fit TRBD2. The ends lost 1 base at V and 4 bases at J; junction bases unmatched: 4. Per the germline V gene, CDR1 is SGDLS and CDR2 is YYNGEE. The CDR3 has 15 amino acids. CDR3 sequence reads: CASSVTGTITGELFF. CDR3 nucleotides: TGTGCCAGCAGCGTAACCGGGACTATCACCGGGGAGCTGTTTTTT.

This chain uses TRBV2 with TRBJ1-1; 7 bases are a match to TRBD1. Germline lookup yields CDR1 SNHLY and CDR2 FYNNEI. Trimming at V came to 4 bases and at J to 11 bases, leaving 10 bases not matched to a gene. CDR3 length: 13 residues. The CDR3 nucleotides read TGTGCCAGCAGTGTGACAGGGCCGGGTATCGCTTTCTTT. Protein: CASSVTGPGIAFF.

The chain uses TRBV2 and TRBJ1-2, with D maybe TRBD1 (6 bases). The CDR3 totals 14 residues. The germline CDR1 and CDR2 sequences are SNHLY and FYNNEI. Between the trimmed V and J ends, which lost 3 bases and 6 bases, there was a span of 14 bases. CDR3 sequence reads: CASSDGTPWDGYTF. The CDR3, as DNA: TGTGCCAGCAGTGACGGGACACCCTGGGATGGCTACACCTTC.

This clone was recorded once. V usage is TRBV5-5 and J usage is TRBJ1-6, with TRBD1 as a possible D gene (5 bases). This CDR3 is 15 amino acids long. The V end was cut by 2 bases, the J end by 6 bases, with 12 bases between. CDR1 and CDR2 (germline): SGHKS, YYEKEE (reference sequence). The CDR3 spells CASSFGGAPNSPLHF. The DNA for the CDR3 is TGTGCCAGCAGCTTCGGCGGGGCACCTAATTCACCCCTCCACTTT.

In its sample, this clone was seen a few times. The rearrangement uses TRBV10-3 and TRBJ1-2; weak D call: TRBD1 (6 bases). The V end was cut by 4 bases, the J end by 8 bases, with 14 bases between. The germline gives CDR1 ENHRY, CDR2 SYGVKD. The CDR3 consists of 13 residues. This CDR3 reads CAISGGGAGGYTF. The CDR3 coding sequence is TGTGCCATCAGTGGGGGGGGCGCGGGGGGCTACACCTTC.